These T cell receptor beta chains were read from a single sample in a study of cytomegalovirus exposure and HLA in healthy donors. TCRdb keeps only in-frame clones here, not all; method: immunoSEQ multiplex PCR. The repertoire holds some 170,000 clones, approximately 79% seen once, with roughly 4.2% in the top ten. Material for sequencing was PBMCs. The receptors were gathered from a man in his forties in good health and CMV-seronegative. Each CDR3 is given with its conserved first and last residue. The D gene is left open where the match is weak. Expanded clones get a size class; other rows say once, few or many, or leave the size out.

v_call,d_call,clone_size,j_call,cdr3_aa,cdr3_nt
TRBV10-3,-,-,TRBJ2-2,CAISESTGYTGELFF,TGTGCCATCAGTGAGTCGACAGGATACACCGGGGAGCTGTTTTTT
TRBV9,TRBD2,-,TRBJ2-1,CASSGTGTSFINEQFF,TGTGCCAGCAGCGGGACCGGGACTAGCTTTATAAATGAGCAGTTCTTC
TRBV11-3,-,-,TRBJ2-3,CASKVPYTDTQYF,TGTGCCAGCAAAGTACCCTACACAGATACGCAGTATTTT
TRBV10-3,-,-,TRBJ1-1,CATTGSTEAFF,TGTGCCACCACAGGGAGCACTGAAGCTTTCTTT
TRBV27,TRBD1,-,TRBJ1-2,CASSLTGGYGYTF,TGTGCCAGCAGCCTGACAGGGGGCTATGGCTACACCTTC
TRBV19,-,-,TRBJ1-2,CASSFGTPYGYTF,TGTGCCAGTAGTTTTGGGACTCCCTATGGCTACACCTTC
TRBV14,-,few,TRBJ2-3,CASSHRTASQYF,TGTGCCAGCAGCCACCGGACTGCCTCGCAGTATTTT
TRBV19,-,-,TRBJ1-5,CASSIRGQPQHF,TGTGCCAGTAGTATCAGGGGTCAGCCCCAGCATTTT
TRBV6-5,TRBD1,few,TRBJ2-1,CASSYRPGGSYNEQFF,TGTGCCAGCAGTTACAGGCCAGGGGGCTCCTACAATGAGCAGTTCTTC
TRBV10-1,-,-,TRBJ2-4,CASSMQGSKNIQYF,TGCGCCAGCAGCATGCAGGGGTCCAAAAACATTCAGTACTTC
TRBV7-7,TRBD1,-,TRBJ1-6,CASSPDRVTQNSPLHF,TGTGCTAGCAGCCCGGACAGGGTGACTCAGAATTCACCCCTCCACTTT
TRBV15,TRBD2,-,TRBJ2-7,CATSIIRTSGYEQYF,TGTGCCACCAGTATAATCCGGACTAGCGGTTACGAGCAGTACTTC
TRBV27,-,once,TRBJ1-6,CASKYSSYNSPLHF,TGTGCCAGCAAGTATAGCTCCTATAATTCACCCCTCCACTTT
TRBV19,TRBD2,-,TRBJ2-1,CASSIYGAGGPAYYNEQFF,TGTGCCAGTAGTATATATGGAGCGGGGGGGCCGGCATACTACAATGAGCAGTTCTTC
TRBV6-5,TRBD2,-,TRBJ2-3,CASQSGGSDTQYF,TGTGCCAGCCAAAGCGGGGGGTCGGATACGCAGTATTTT
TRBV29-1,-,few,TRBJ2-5,CSVEVTGMGRETQYF,TGCAGCGTTGAAGTTACAGGGATGGGGCGAGAGACCCAGTACTTC
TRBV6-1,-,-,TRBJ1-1,CASSIRGTTVEAFF,TGTGCCAGCAGCATTAGAGGCACCACGGTTGAAGCTTTCTTT
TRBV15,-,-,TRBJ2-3,CATSRAGLPSTDTQYF,TGTGCCACCAGCAGAGCTGGACTTCCGAGCACAGATACGCAGTATTTT
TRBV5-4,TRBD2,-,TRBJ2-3,CASSLGGGGAAQYF,TGTGCCAGCAGCTTGGGCGGGGGGGGTGCGGCGCAGTATTTT
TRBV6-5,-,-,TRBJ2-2,CASRRQKDTGELFF,TGTGCCAGCAGAAGACAGAAGGACACCGGGGAGCTGTTTTTT
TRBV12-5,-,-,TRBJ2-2,CASRSTSGELFF,TGTGCTAGTCGGTCCACTAGCGGGGAGCTGTTTTTT
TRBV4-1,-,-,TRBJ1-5,CASSQEVGTSSNQPQHF,TGCGCCAGCAGCCAAGAAGTTGGGACATCAAGCAATCAGCCCCAGCATTTT
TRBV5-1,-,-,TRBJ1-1,CASSLSGFYTEAFF,TGCGCCAGCAGCTTGTCAGGGTTCTACACTGAAGCTTTCTTT
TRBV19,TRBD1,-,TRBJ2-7,CASSMSPGQGLYEQYF,TGTGCCAGTAGTATGAGCCCGGGACAGGGACTCTACGAGCAGTACTTC
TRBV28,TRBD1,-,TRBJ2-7,CASKQQGSSYEQYF,TGTGCCAGCAAACAACAGGGGAGCTCCTACGAGCAGTACTTC
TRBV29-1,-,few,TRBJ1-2,CSVESENYGYTF,TGCAGCGTTGAATCCGAGAACTATGGCTACACCTTC
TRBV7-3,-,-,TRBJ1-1,CASSRNLGGDTEAFF,TGTGCCAGCAGTCGAAATTTGGGGGGGGACACTGAAGCTTTCTTT
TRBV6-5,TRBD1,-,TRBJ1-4,CASTREQGAREKLFF,TGTGCCAGCACCAGGGAACAGGGGGCGAGGGAAAAACTGTTTTTT
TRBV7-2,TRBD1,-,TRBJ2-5,CASSWTGAETQYF,TGTGCCAGCAGCTGGACAGGGGCAGAGACCCAGTACTTC
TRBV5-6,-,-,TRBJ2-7,CASSLLSEQYF,TGTGCCAGCAGCTTGCTTTCCGAGCAGTACTTC
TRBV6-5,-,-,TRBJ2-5,CASTYAAAQETQYF,TGTGCCAGCACCTACGCGGCGGCACAAGAGACCCAGTACTTC
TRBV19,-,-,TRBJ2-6,CASSVNGANVLTF,TGTGCCAGTTCGGTGAATGGGGCCAACGTCCTGACTTTC
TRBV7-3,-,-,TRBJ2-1,CASSSLGGISYNEQFF,TGTGCCAGCAGCTCCCTTGGGGGGATCTCCTACAATGAGCAGTTCTTC
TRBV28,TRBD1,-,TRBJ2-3,CASSSTGGTDTQYF,TGTGCCAGCAGTTCGACAGGGGGCACAGATACGCAGTATTTT
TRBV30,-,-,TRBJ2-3,CAWNEGSTDTQYF,TGTGCCTGGAACGAGGGAAGCACAGATACGCAGTATTTT
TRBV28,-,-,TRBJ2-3,CASRKAAGAMGQYF,TGTGCCAGCAGAAAGGCGGCGGGCGCCATGGGGCAGTATTTT
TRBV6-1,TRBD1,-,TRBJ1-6,CASSEGDREYHF,TGTGCCAGCAGTGAAGGAGACAGGGAATACCACTTT